This T cell receptor beta chain was retrieved from a study of CD4 T cells in relation to SARS-CoV-2 and coronaviruses. TCRdb keeps only in-frame clones here, not all; method: immunoSEQ multiplex PCR. The sample lists roughly 30,000 clones; about three quarters were seen once. The CDR3 is 17 amino acids. V was trimmed by 4 bases and J by 5 bases, leaving 21 bases between them. Germline values: CDR1 SGHKS, CDR2 YYEKEE (reference sequence). General observations from the study: The assay detects memory recall responses, not culture-primed primary responses.

With regard to this clone: As yet, its antigen is unknown.

This clonotype was sampled from an adult with COVID-19. Sequences were obtained from memory CD4+ T cells from PBMCs, cultured in vitro. V and J are TRBV5-5 and TRBJ1-4; D might be TRBD1 (5 bases). CDR3 coding DNA: TGTGCCAGCAGCAACCACAGAAGGACATACGCCAATGAAAAACTGTTTTTT. Translation: CASSNHRRTYANEKLFF.